This T cell receptor (beta chain) was observed in a study of cytomegalovirus exposure and HLA in healthy donors. Study-wide context: In a previous analysis, 120 million or so unique TCR beta sequences were found from 170 million or so T cells.

This PCR relied on a set of 60 Vbeta primers and 13 Jbeta primers. The data were produced by immunoSEQ multiplex PCR, yet TCRdb's version contains in-frame clones alone and is incomplete. This table has some 90,000 clones, 80% appearing once. General study findings and limits: A later analysis by the authors found several of the most significant clusters apparently linked to common viral pathogens. An analysis that was carried out later associated 16,951 TCR beta sequences with HLA alleles at 0.05 false discovery rate. Rare TCR sequences predominated, though certain public TCRs were found in many donors.

In the case of this clone: Its antigen remains unknown. One end of the junction varies from germline; a read error may be responsible.

The CDR3 sequence is 11 residues long. Germline V CDR1 and CDR2: MNHNS, SASEGT. The sequence was obtained from a man in his fifties in good health and CMV-seropositive. This chain joins TRBV6-1 and TRBJ1-4, with 10 bases fitting TRBD1. Sequencing was carried out using PBMCs. CDR3 region: CASRSGQGDHF. The DNA of the CDR3 is TGTGCCAGCAGATCAGGACAGGGGGACCATTTT.